Listed below are T cell receptor beta chains from one sample, sequenced in a study of blood T cell repertoires in COVID-19. This table comes from immunoSEQ multiplex PCR, and its TCRdb copy is limited to in-frame clones, with some not included. The sample has fewer than 200,000 clones, about 85% seen once. The sequencing input was peripheral blood. These receptors originate from a man in his sixties who had recovered from COVID-19. Each CDR3 is given with its conserved first and last residue. The D gene is left open where the match is weak. Clone size, where shown, is once, few, many, or a class for clones that have expanded.

j_gene,v_gene,abundance,d_gene,CDR3nt,CDR3aa
TRBJ1-3,TRBV27,NA,NA,TGTGCCAGCAGTAGGGCCCGGAAGGGGGGAAACACCATATATTTT,CASSRARKGGNTIYF
TRBJ1-1,TRBV18,NA,TRBD1,TGTGCCAGCTCACCAACGGAGGGGGCGGTTGAAGCTTTCTTT,CASSPTEGAVEAFF
TRBJ1-4,TRBV21-1,NA,NA,TGTGCCAGCGGAAATCTCAGGGTTCTCGATAATGAAAAACTGTTTTTT,CASGNLRVLDNEKLFF
TRBJ2-7,TRBV15,NA,TRBD2,TGTGCCACCAGCCGGACCGGGACTAGTACATCCTACGAGCAGTACTTC,CATSRTGTSTSYEQYF
TRBJ1-2,TRBV19,NA,NA,TGTGCCAGTAGTGTGGGGGCGCGGGGCTACACCTTC,CASSVGARGYTF
TRBJ2-5,TRBV6-6,NA,TRBD1,TGTGCCAGCAGTTGGGGACAGGGGGCGCCCCAAGAGACCCAGTACTTC,CASSWGQGAPQETQYF
TRBJ2-5,TRBV7-2,few,TRBD2,TGTGCCAGCAGACCGGGACTAGCGTTAGGAGAGACCCAGTACTTC,CASRPGLALGETQYF
TRBJ1-1,TRBV9,NA,TRBD1,TGTGCCAGCAGCGTATTCCCCCAGGGGGAAGGTGAAGCTTTCTTT,CASSVFPQGEGEAFF
TRBJ2-7,TRBV6-5,once,NA,TGTGCCAGCAGGGATACAGGGTCCTACGAGCAGTACTTC,CASRDTGSYEQYF
TRBJ1-6,TRBV5-5,few,NA,TGTGCCAGCAGCTCATATGGGCAGACCAATTCACCCCTCCACTTT,CASSSYGQTNSPLHF
TRBJ2-7,TRBV10-1,NA,TRBD1,TGCGCCAGCCTCTCAGACAGGGGGACAGTGAACGAGCAGTACTTC,CASLSDRGTVNEQYF
TRBJ1-4,TRBV7-2,few,NA,TGTGCCAGCACCCAAGGGGCCGGTCATAATGAAAAACTGTTTTTT,CASTQGAGHNEKLFF
TRBJ1-4,TRBV2,NA,TRBD1,TGTGCCAGCAGTGCCGGGACAGGGATGTCGGCTAATGAAAAACTGTTTTTT,CASSAGTGMSANEKLFF
TRBJ2-3,TRBV19,NA,NA,TGTGCCAGTAGCCTAGGGAGTTCTAGCACAGATACGCAGTATTTT,CASSLGSSSTDTQYF
TRBJ1-3,TRBV7-2,NA,NA,TGTGCCAGCAGCTTACAGGGCACAGATGTTGGAAACACCATATATTTT,CASSLQGTDVGNTIYF
TRBJ1-4,TRBV7-3,NA,TRBD1,TGTGCCAGCAGCCCCGGGACAGGGAGCGAAAAACTGTTTTTT,CASSPGTGSEKLFF
TRBJ1-2,TRBV19,NA,TRBD1,TGTGCCAGTACCGGACCGGGACAGGGCCCCCTTTACACCTTC,CASTGPGQGPLYTF
TRBJ1-1,TRBV21-1,NA,NA,TGTGCCAGCAGCAAAGGTGCGAGATATTGGTCGTACACTGAAGCTTTCTTT,CASSKGARYWSYTEAFF
TRBJ1-5,TRBV28,NA,NA,TGTGCTCTTCAGGGGTCTCCAGGTCAGCCCCAGCATTTT,CALQGSPGQPQHF
TRBJ1-2,TRBV3-1/TRBV3-2,NA,NA,TGTGCCAGCAGTTGGGGACTTTATGGCTACACCTTC,CASSWGLYGYTF
TRBJ2-4,TRBV24-1,NA,NA,TGTGCCACCAGTCAGAGGGGGAACATTCAGTACTTC,CATSQRGNIQYF
TRBJ1-2,TRBV11-2,NA,NA,TGTGCCAGCAGCCGCCGGGACTCTGTACGCTACACCTTC,CASSRRDSVRYTF
TRBJ2-5,TRBV6-1,NA,NA,TGTGCCAGCAGTGAAGCCTCCGGGTACCAAGAGACCCAGTACTTC,CASSEASGYQETQYF
TRBJ1-5,TRBV6-2/TRBV6-3,NA,NA,TGTGCCAGCAGTCCGGGGCAGCCCCAGCATTTT,CASSPGQPQHF
TRBJ1-4,TRBV5-1,NA,TRBD1,TGCGCCAGCAGCCTAGGACAGGGAGTGAGCTCTGCAACTAATGAAAAACTGTTTTTT,CASSLGQGVSSATNEKLFF
TRBJ2-3,TRBV5-4,once,NA,TGTGCCAGCAGCTATTATTCAGGGGCGCGAACAGATACGCAGTATTTT,CASSYYSGARTDTQYF
TRBJ1-2,TRBV12-5,NA,NA,TGTGCTAGTGGTTTGGCCCCAGGGGTCTATGGCTACACCTTC,CASGLAPGVYGYTF
TRBJ1-1,TRBV19,NA,NA,TGTGCCAGTAGTATAAATGTCGGGTCGGACACTGAAGCTTTCTTT,CASSINVGSDTEAFF
TRBJ1-1,TRBV6-5,NA,NA,TGTGCCAGCACTCGTACCAGGGACACTGAAGCTTTCTTT,CASTRTRDTEAFF
TRBJ1-1,TRBV27,NA,TRBD1,TGTGCCAGCAGTGTTACAGGGGGGAGCACTGAAGCTTTCTTT,CASSVTGGSTEAFF
TRBJ2-2,TRBV7-6,NA,TRBD1,TGTGCCAGCCGATCTCTGGGGATACAGGGGGCCGGGGAGCTGTTTTTT,CASRSLGIQGAGELFF
TRBJ2-3,TRBV6-5,NA,TRBD1,TGTGCCAGCAGCCCCGGGACAGGGGGGAGGGATACGCAGTATTTT,CASSPGTGGRDTQYF
TRBJ2-1,TRBV2,NA,TRBD2,TGTGCCAGCAGTATCCTCGCGGGGGGGATCAATGAGCAGTTCTTC,CASSILAGGINEQFF
TRBJ1-2,TRBV7-9,NA,TRBD1,TGTGCAGCGGACAGGGGAGCTGGCTACACCTTC,CAADRGAGYTF
TRBJ1-6,TRBV6-5,NA,NA,TGTGCCAGCTGCCGGTCCCCGAATAATTCACCCCTCCACTTT,CASCRSPNNSPLHF
TRBJ2-2,TRBV3-1/TRBV3-2,NA,NA,TGTGCCAGCAGCAGGGGACTTCTGAACACCGGGGAGCTGTTTTTT,CASSRGLLNTGELFF
TRBJ2-7,TRBV4-2,NA,NA,TGTGCCAGCAGCCAAGTCGGGAGTGGACGGACGACTTCCTACGAGCAGTACTTC,CASSQVGSGRTTSYEQYF
TRBJ2-1,TRBV25-1,NA,TRBD1,TGTGCCAGCAGTGAAGGGACAGGGACCTACAATGAGCAGTTCTTC,CASSEGTGTYNEQFF
TRBJ2-5,TRBV6-4,NA,TRBD2,TGTGCCACCCCGAGACTAGCGGGGAGAGAGACCCAGTACTTC,CATPRLAGRETQYF
TRBJ2-3,TRBV12-5,NA,NA,TGTGCTAGTGGTTTGGCAACGAGGGGCACAGATACGCAGTATTTT,CASGLATRGTDTQYF
TRBJ2-3,TRBV2,NA,TRBD1,TGTGCCAGCGTCCCAGGGGGCATCGGAGATACGCAGTATTTT,CASVPGGIGDTQYF
TRBJ1-6,TRBV7-6,NA,NA,TGTGCCAGCAGCTTAGGGCAGAATTATAATTCACCCCTCCACTTT,CASSLGQNYNSPLHF
TRBJ2-7,TRBV6-2/TRBV6-3,NA,NA,TGTGCCAGCAGTGCAGTTAACTACGAGCAGTACTTC,CASSAVNYEQYF
TRBJ1-1,TRBV7-2,NA,TRBD1,TGTGCCAGCAGGGTACAGGGGTTTGAAGCTTTCTTT,CASRVQGFEAFF
TRBJ2-3,TRBV5-4,NA,NA,TGTGCCAGCAGTTCCTTCCCAGATACGCAGTATTTT,CASSSFPDTQYF
TRBJ2-7,TRBV6-2/TRBV6-3,NA,NA,TGTGCCAGCAGTTACTTGCGGACAGCGTACTACGAGCAGTACTTC,CASSYLRTAYYEQYF
TRBJ1-1,TRBV5-1,NA,NA,TGCGCCAGCAGCTTTGGACAGACGAACACTGAAGCTTTCTTT,CASSFGQTNTEAFF
TRBJ1-4,TRBV7-8,NA,TRBD1,TGTGCCAGCAGCGCAACCGACAGGGGGCCGAGAGAAAAACTGTTTTTT,CASSATDRGPREKLFF
TRBJ1-4,TRBV6-5,NA,NA,TGTGCCAGTCGGGGGGGGCAGGGGAAGGAAAAACTGTTTTTT,CASRGGQGKEKLFF
TRBJ1-1,TRBV29-1,NA,NA,TGCAGCGTTCGACTACGGGACACTGAAGCTTTCTTT,CSVRLRDTEAFF
TRBJ1-1,TRBV6-4,NA,NA,TGTGCCAGCAAACACAGAGAAAACACTGAAGCTTTCTTT,CASKHRENTEAFF
TRBJ2-7,TRBV2,NA,NA,TGTGCCAGCAGTGATCCTCGACTCCTCCGAGGGTACGAGCAGTACTTC,CASSDPRLLRGYEQYF
TRBJ2-7,TRBV7-9,NA,TRBD1,TGTGCCAGCAGCCAGAGGGGGCAGGGGGCTCCCTACGAGCAGTACTTC,CASSQRGQGAPYEQYF
TRBJ2-5,TRBV7-3,NA,NA,TGTGCCAGCAGCTTCCAACAAGAGACCCAGTACTTC,CASSFQQETQYF
TRBJ2-1,TRBV7-3,NA,NA,TGTGCCAGCAGCCTGCAGGGAGGTGGGTTTAATGAGCAGTTCTTC,CASSLQGGGFNEQFF